The T cell receptor (beta chain) under discussion was sequenced for a study of response to subunit inactivated influenza vaccine. This clonotype was counted ten times or more. V was clipped by 3 bases and J by 6 bases, with 4 bases between them. The CDR3 has 11 amino acids. Per the germline V gene, CDR1 is SEHNR and CDR2 is FQNEAQ (reference sequence). In TCRdb, the RT-PCR reads were re-called with MiXCR into one record per CDR3 protein. The sample holds just under 550,000 distinct CDR3 sequences; under 30% are singletons and the top ten take 2.5% to 3%. The same specimen was also included in a second study, on T cells expressing NK-cell markers. That study reports: cDNA encoding TCR beta was synthesized via 5'RACE template switching incorporating UMIs. The authors sequenced eight donors, of whom seven were HCMV-seropositive and one was seronegative. Also leading the CD3+CD56-NKG2C+ fraction in several donors were these clonotypes.

This specimen was CD4+ T cells sorted from PBMCs, taken approximately 13 days after vaccination. This clonotype originated in a man aged 45-65 years who received an inactivated influenza vaccine. The chain recombines TRBV7-9 with TRBJ2-3, with no clear D. The CDR3: CASSFKDTQYF. The CDR3 nucleotides read TGTGCCAGCAGCTTTAAGGATACGCAGTATTTT.